The text below deals with one T cell receptor (beta chain). Naive CD8 populations comprised CD45RO-negative cells positively selected for CCR7, excluding terminally differentiated effector memory CD45RA+ cells. Assay: immunoSEQ multiplex PCR; the TCRdb copy retains only in-frame clones and omits some. There are a few million clones in the sample; around 93% occur only once, and roughly 1.7% lies in the top ten. Per germline, CDR1 MNHEY and CDR2 SMNVEV (reference sequence). This CDR3 is built from 14 residues. V was shortened by 7 bases and J by 7 bases, with 17 bases between the two germline ends. The sample originates from a study of shared clonotypes between healthy human individuals.

V and J are TRBV27 and TRBJ2-1; D is uncertain. The sample was naive CD8+ T cells from PBMCs. This clonotype was obtained from a man between 18 and 35 years old in good health. Some clones in this sample may be carry-over from other donors' samples. CDR3 nucleotide sequence: TGTGCCAGCACCCTCAACGGAGCCGGGAATGAGCAGTTCTTC. Translating it yields CASTLNGAGNEQFF.